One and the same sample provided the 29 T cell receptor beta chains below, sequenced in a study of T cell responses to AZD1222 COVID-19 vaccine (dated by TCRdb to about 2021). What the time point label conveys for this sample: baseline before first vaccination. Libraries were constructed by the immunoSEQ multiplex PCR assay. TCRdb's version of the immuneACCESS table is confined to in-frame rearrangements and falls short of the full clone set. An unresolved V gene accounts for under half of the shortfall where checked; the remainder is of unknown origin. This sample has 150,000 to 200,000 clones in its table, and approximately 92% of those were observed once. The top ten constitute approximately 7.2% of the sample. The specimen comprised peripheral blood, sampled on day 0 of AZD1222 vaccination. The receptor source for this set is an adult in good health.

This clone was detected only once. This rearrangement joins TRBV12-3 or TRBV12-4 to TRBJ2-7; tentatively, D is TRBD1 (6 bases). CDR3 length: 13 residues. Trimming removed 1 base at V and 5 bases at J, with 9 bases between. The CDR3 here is CASSLVQGHEQYF. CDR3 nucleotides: TGTGCCAGCAGTTTAGTACAGGGCCACGAGCAGTACTTC.

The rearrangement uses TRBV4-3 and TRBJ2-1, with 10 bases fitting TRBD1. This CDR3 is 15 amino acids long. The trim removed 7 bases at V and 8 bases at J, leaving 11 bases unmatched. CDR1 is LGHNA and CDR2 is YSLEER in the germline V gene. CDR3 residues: CASTIDTGTGDEQFF. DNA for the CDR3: TGCGCCAGCACCATAGACACCGGGACAGGGGATGAGCAGTTCTTC.

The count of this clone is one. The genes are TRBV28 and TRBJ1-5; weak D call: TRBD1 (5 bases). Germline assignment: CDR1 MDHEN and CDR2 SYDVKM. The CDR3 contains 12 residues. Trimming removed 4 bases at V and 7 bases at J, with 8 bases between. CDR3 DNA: TGTGCCAGCAGTTGGGGGGAACAGCCCCAGCATTTT. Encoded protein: CASSWGEQPQHF.

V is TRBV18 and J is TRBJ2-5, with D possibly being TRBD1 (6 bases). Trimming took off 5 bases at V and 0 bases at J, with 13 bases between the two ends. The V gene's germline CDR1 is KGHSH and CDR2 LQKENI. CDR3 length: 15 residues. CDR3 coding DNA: TGTGCCAGCTCAGGAATGGACAGAAACCAAGAGACCCAGTACTTC. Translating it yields CASSGMDRNQETQYF.

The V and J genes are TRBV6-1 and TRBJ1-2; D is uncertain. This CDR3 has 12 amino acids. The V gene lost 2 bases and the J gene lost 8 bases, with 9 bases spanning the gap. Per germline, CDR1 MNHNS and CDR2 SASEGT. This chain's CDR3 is CASSEREWGYTF. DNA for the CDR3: TGTGCCAGCAGTGAAAGAGAATGGGGCTACACCTTC.

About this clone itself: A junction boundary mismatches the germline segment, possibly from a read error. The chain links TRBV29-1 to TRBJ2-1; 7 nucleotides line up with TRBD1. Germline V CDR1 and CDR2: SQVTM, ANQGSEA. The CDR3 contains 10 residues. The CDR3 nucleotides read TGCAGCGTCGAAGCAAGGGGGCCGGTCTTC. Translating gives CSVEARGPVF.

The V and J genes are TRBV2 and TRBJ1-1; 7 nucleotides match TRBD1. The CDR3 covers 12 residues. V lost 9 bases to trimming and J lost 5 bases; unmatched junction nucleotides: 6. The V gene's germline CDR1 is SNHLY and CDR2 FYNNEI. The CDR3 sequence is CARTPGGTEAFF. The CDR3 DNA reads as TGTGCCAGGACCCCAGGGGGTACTGAAGCTTTCTTT.

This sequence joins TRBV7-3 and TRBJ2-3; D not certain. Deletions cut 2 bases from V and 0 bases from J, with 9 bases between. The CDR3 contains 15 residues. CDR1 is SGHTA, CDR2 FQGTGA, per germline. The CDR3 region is CASSLGPSSTDTQYF. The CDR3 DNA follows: TGTGCCAGCAGCTTAGGGCCCAGTAGCACAGATACGCAGTATTTT.

The CDR3 nucleotides are TGCGCCAGCAGGGAAGGGACAGGTGGGCCTAATGAAAAACTGTTTTTT. It encodes CASREGTGGPNEKLFF. The chain combines TRBV5-1 with TRBJ1-4; 8 bases map to TRBD1. Germline V gene sequence: CDR1 SGHRS, CDR2 YFSETQ. This CDR3 contains 16 residues. Losses at the gene ends were 5 bases for V and 3 bases for J; bases not matched to a gene: 9.

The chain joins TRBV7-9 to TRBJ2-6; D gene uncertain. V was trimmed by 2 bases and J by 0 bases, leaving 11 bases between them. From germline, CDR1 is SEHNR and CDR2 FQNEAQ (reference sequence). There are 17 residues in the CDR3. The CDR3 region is CASSLKVKSSGANVLTF. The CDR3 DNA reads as TGTGCCAGCAGCTTAAAGGTGAAAAGCTCTGGGGCCAACGTCCTGACTTTC.

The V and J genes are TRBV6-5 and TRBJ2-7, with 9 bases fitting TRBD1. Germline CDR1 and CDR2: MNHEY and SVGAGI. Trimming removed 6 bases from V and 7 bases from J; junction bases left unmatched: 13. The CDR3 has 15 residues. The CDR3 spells CASSPARGQGREQYV. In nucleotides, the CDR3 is TGTGCCAGCAGCCCAGCTCGAGGACAGGGGCGGGAGCAGTACGTC.

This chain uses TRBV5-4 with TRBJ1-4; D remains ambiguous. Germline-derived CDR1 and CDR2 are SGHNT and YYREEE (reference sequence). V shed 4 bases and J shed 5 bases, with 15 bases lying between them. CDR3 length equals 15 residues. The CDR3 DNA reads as TGTGCCAGCAGCCTGTATGGATTGGAAAATGAAAAACTGTTTTTT. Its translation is CASSLYGLENEKLFF.

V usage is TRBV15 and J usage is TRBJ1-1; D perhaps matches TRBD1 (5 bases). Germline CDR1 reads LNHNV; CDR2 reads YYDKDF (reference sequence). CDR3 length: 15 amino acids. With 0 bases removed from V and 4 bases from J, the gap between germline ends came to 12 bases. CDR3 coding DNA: TGTGCCACCAGCAGAGAGGGGGAGGGAGGCACTGAAGCTTTCTTT. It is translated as CATSREGEGGTEAFF.

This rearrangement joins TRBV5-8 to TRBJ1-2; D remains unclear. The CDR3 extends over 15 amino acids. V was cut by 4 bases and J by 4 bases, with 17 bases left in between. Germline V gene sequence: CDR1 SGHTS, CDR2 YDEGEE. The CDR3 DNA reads TGTGCCAGCAGCCCCTTAGCGGCGCTTGGCTATGGCTACACCTTC. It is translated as CASSPLAALGYGYTF.

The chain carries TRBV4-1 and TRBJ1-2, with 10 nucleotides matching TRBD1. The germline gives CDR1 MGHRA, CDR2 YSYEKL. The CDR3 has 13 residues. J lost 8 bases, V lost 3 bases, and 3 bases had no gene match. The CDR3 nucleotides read TGCGCCAGCAGCCAGACAGGGGGCCAGGGCTACACCTTC. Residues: CASSQTGGQGYTF.

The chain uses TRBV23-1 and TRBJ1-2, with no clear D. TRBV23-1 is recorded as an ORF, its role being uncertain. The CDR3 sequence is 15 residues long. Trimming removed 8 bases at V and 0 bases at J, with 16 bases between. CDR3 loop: CASGRGPGTNYGYTF. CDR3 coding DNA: TGCGCCAGCGGGCGTGGTCCCGGGACTAACTATGGCTACACCTTC.

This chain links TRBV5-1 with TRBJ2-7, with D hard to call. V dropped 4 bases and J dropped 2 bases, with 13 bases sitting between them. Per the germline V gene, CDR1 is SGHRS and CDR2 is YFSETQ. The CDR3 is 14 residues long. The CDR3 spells CASSNSGAPYEQYF. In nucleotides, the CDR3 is TGCGCCAGCAGCAATAGTGGAGCGCCCTACGAGCAGTACTTC. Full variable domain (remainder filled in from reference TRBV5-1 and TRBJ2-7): KAGVTQTPRYLIKTRGQQVTLSCSPISGHRSVSWYQQTPGQGLQFLFEYFSETQRNKGNFPGRFSGRQFSNSRSEMNVSTLELGDSALYLCASSNSGAPYEQYFGPGTRLTVT.

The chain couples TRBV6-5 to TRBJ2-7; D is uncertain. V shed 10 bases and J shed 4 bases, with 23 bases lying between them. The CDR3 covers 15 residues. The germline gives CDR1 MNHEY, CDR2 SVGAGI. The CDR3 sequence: CATMLTNLGKYEQYV. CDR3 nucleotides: TGTGCCACCATGCTGACAAACCTGGGGAAGTACGAGCAGTACGTC.

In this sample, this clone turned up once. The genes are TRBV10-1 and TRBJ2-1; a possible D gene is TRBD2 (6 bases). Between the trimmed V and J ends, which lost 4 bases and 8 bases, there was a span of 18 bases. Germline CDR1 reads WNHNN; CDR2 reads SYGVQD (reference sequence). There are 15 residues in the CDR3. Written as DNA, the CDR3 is TGCGCCAGCAGTGGGTCTAGGGGACTTTTGGATGAGCAGTTCTTC. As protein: CASSGSRGLLDEQFF.

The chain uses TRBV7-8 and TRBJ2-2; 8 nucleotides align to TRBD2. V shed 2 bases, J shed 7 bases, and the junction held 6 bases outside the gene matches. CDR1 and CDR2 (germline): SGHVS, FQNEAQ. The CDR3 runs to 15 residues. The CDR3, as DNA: TGTGCCAGCAGCTTAAGCGGGGGCCGCGGCGGGGAGCTGTTTTTT. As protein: CASSLSGGRGGELFF.

CDR3 nucleotide sequence: TGTGCCAGCAGCTTAGTAGGGCCCTCTGGAAACACCATATATTTT. This encodes CASSLVGPSGNTIYF. The V and J genes are TRBV7-8 and TRBJ1-3; unclear D gene. CDR1 is SGHVS, CDR2 FQNEAQ, per germline. Trimming left V 1 base short and J 0 bases short, with 7 bases between. There are 15 residues in the CDR3.

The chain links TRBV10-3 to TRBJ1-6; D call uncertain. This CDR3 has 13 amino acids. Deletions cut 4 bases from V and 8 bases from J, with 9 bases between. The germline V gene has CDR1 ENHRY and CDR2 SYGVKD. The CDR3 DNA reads TGTGCCATCAGTGGGACCACATATTCACCCCTCCACTTT. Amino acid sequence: CAISGTTYSPLHF.

Written as DNA, the CDR3 is TGTGCCAGCAGTGGAGAAGCGGGGGGGTACAATGAGCAGTTCTTC. Translated, it gives CASSGEAGGYNEQFF. The chain is built from TRBV27 and TRBJ2-1, with 10 bases lining up with TRBD2. Looked up from germline, CDR1 is MNHEY and CDR2 is SMNVEV (reference sequence). This CDR3 contains 15 residues. V was clipped by 5 bases and J by 4 bases; unmatched bases: 5.

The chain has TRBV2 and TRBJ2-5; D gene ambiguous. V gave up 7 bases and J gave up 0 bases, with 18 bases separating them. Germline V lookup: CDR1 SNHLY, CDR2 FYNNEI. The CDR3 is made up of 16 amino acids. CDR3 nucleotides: TGTGCCAGCATTTCGTTAGACCGAGAAAACCAAGAGACCCAGTACTTC. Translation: CASISLDRENQETQYF.

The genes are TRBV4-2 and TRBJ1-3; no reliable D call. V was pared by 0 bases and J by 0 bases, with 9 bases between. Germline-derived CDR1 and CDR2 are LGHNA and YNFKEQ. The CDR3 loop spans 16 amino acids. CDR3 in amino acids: CASSQDGEGSGNTIYF. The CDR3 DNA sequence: TGTGCCAGCAGCCAAGACGGCGAAGGCTCTGGAAACACCATATATTTT.

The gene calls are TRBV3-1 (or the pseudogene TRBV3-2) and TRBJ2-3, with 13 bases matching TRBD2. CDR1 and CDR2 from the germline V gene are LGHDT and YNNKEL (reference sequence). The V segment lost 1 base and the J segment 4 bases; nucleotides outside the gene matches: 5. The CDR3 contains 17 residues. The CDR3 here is CASSQAMTSGGSDTQYF. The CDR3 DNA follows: TGTGCCAGCAGCCAAGCGATGACTAGCGGGGGGTCAGATACGCAGTATTTT.

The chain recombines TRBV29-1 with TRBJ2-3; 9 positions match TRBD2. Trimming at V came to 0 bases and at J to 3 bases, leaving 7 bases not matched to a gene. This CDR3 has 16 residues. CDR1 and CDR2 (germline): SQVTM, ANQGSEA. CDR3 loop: CSVEDLSSGGTDTQYF. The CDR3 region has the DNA TGCAGCGTTGAAGATCTTTCGAGCGGGGGGACAGATACGCAGTATTTT.

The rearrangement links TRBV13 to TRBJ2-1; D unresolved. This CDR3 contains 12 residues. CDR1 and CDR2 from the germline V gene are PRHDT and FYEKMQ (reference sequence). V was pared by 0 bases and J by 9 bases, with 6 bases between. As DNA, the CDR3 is TGTGCCAGCAGCTTAGGCCCTCTTGAGCAGTTCTTC. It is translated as CASSLGPLEQFF.

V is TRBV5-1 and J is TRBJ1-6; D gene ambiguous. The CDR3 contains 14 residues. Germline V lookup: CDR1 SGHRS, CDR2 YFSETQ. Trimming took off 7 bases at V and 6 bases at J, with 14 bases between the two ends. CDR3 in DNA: TGCGCCAGCCAAGAGAGGGATGCTAATTCACCCCTCCACTTT. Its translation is CASQERDANSPLHF. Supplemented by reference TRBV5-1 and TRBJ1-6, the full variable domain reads KAGVTQTPRYLIKTRGQQVTLSCSPISGHRSVSWYQQTPGQGLQFLFEYFSETQRNKGNFPGRFSGRQFSNSRSEMNVSTLELGDSALYLCASQERDANSPLHFGNGTRLTVT.